This T cell receptor beta chain was found in a study of T cell changes during pregnancy in multiple sclerosis. Sequencing used immunoSEQ multiplex PCR; TCRdb keeps in-frame clones, though not all of them. The sample lists 50,000 to 75,000 clones, 85% to 95% occurring once. The trim removed 0 bases at V and 2 bases at J, leaving 4 bases unmatched. CDR3 length equals 17 residues. Germline loops: CDR1 MGHRA, CDR2 YSYEKL. The sample was CD8+ T cells from peripheral blood mononuclear cells, taken in the third trimester of pregnancy. The chain recombines TRBV4-1 with TRBJ2-3, with 11 bases that match TRBD2. The receptor's source is a female donor with multiple sclerosis, enrolled in a pregnancy study. CDR3: CASSQDRLAGLTDTQYF. For the CDR3, the DNA is TGCGCCAGCAGCCAAGACCGACTAGCGGGACTCACAGATACGCAGTATTTT.